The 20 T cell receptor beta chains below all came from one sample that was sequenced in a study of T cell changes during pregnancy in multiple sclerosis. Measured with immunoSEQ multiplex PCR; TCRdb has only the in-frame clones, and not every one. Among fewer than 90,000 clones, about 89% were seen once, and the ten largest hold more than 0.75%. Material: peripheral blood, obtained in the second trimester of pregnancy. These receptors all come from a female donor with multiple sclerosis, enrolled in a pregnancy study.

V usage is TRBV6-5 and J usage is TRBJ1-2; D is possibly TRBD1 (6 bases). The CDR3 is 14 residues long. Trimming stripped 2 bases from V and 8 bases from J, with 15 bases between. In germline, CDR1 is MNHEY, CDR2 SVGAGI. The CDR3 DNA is TGTGCCAGCAGTTACGTCTCCAGGGGCGGGGGCTACACCTTC. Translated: CASSYVSRGGGYTF.

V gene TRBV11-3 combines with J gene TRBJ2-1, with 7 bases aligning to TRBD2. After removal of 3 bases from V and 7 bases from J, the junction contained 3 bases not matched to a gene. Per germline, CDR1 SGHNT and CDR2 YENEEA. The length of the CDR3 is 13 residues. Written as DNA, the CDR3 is TGTGCCAGCAGCTTCGGACTAGTAAATGAGCAGTTCTTC. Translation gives CASSFGLVNEQFF. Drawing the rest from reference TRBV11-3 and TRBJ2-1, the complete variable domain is EAGVVQSPRYKIIEKKQPVAFWCNPISGHNTLYWYLQNLGQGPELLIRYENEEAVDDSQLPKDRFSAERLKGVDSTLKIQPAELGDSAVYLCASSFGLVNEQFFGPGTRLTVL.

In DNA, the CDR3 is TGTGCCTCCAACAGGGGGACGCATGGCTACACCTTC. Its translation: CASNRGTHGYTF. The chain couples TRBV30 to TRBJ1-2; 8 nucleotides agree with TRBD1. Germline CDR1 reads GTSNPN; CDR2 reads SVGIG (reference sequence). The CDR3 covers 12 residues. Trimming at V came to 7 bases and at J to 6 bases, leaving 7 bases not matched to a gene.

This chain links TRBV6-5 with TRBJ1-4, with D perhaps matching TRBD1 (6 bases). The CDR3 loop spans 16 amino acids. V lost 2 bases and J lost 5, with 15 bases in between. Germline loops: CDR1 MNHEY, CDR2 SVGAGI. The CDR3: CASSYIWGGQNEKLFF. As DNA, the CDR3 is TGTGCCAGCAGTTACATCTGGGGGGGGCAAAATGAAAAACTGTTTTTT.

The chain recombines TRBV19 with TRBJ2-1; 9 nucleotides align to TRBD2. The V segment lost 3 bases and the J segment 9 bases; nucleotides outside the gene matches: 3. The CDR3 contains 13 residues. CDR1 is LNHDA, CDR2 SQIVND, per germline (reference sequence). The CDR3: CASSMRGGVEQFF. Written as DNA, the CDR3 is TGTGCCAGTAGTATGCGGGGGGGTGTTGAGCAGTTCTTC. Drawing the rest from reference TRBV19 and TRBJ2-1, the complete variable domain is DGGITQSPKYLFRKEGQNVTLSCEQNLNHDAMYWYRQDPGQGLRLIYYSQIVNDFQKGDIAEGYSVSREKKESFPLTVTSAQKNPTAFYLCASSMRGGVEQFFGPGTRLTVL.

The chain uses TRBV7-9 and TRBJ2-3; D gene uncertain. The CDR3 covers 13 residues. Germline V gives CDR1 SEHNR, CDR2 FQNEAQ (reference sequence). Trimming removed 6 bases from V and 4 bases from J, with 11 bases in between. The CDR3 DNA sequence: TGTGCCAGCAGACGCTCAGGCGCAGATACGCAGTATTTT. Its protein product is CASRRSGADTQYF. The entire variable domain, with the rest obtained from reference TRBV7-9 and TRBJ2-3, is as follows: DTGVSQNPRHKITKRGQNVTFRCDPISEHNRLYWYRQTLGQGPEFLTYFQNEAQLEKSRLLSDRFSAERPKGSFSTLEIQRTEQGDSAMYLCASRRSGADTQYFGPGTRLTVL.

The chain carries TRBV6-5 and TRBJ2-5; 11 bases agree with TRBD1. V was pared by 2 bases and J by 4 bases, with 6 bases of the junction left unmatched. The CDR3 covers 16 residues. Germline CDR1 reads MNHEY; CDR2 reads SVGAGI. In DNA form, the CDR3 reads TGTGCCAGCAGTTACGGACGGGGACAGGGGGGAGAGACCCAGTACTTC. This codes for CASSYGRGQGGETQYF.

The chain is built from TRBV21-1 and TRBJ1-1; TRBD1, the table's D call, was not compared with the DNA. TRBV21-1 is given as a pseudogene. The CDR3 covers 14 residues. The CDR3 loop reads CASSIGQGITEAFF. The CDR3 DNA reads TGTGCCAGCAGCATAGGACAGGGTATCACTGAAGCTTTCTTT.

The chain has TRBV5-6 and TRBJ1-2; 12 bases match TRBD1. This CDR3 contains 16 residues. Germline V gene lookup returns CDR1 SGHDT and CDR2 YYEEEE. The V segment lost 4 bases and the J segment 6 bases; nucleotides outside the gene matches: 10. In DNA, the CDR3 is TGTGCCAGCAGCGGTCCCGGGACAGGGGGCGTTGATGGCTACACCTTC. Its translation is CASSGPGTGGVDGYTF.

CDR3 sequence: CSVQTGERAFF. The CDR3, as DNA: TGCAGCGTACAGACAGGGGAACGGGCTTTCTTT. The chain uses TRBV29-1 and TRBJ1-1; 8 bases agree with TRBD1. CDR3 length equals 11 residues. V was pared by 6 bases and J by 11 bases, with 8 bases of the junction left unmatched. Per the germline V gene, CDR1 is SQVTM and CDR2 is ANQGSEA.

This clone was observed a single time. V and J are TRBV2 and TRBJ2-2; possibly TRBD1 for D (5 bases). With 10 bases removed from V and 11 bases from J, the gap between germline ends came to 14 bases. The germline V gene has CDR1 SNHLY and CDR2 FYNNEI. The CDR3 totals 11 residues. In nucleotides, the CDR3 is TGTGCCACCACAGCCAGGGTTGAGCTGTTTTTT. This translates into CATTARVELFF.

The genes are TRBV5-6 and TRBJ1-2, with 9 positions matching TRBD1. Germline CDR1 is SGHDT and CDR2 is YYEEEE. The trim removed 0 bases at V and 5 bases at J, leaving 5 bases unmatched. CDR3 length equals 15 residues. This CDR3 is CASSLGDRAWYGYTF. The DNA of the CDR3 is TGTGCCAGCAGCTTGGGGGACAGGGCGTGGTATGGCTACACCTTC.

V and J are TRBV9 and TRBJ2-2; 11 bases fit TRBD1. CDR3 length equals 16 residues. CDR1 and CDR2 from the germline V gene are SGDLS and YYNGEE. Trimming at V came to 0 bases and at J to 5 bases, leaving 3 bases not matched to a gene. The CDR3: CASSVGGQGATGELFF. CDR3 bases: TGTGCCAGCAGCGTAGGAGGACAGGGGGCAACCGGGGAGCTGTTTTTT.

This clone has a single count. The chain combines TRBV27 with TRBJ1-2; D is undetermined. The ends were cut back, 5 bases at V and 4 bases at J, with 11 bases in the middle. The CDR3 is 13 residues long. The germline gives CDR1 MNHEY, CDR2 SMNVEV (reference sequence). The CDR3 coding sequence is TGTGCCAGCAGTACCCTACGGGGCTATGGCTACACCTTC. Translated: CASSTLRGYGYTF.

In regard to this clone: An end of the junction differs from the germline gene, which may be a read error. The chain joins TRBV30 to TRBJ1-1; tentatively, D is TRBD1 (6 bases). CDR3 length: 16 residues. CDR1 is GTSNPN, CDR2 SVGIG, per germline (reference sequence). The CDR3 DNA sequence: TGTGCCTGGAGTGTACTCCCAGGGGTGATGAACACTGGAGCTTTCTTT. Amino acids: CAWSVLPGVMNTGAFF.

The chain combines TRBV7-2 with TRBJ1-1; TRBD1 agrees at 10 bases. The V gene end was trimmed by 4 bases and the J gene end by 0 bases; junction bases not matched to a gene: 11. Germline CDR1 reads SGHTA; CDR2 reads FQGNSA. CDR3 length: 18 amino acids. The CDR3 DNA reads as TGTGCCAGCAGCTCCATACCTCGGGACAGGGGCCTGAACACTGAAGCTTTCTTT. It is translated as CASSSIPRDRGLNTEAFF.

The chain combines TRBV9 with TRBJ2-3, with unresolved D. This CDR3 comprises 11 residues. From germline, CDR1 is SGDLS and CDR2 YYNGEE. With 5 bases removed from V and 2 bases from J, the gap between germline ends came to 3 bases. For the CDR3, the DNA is TGTGCCAGCAGTATCACAGATACGCAGTATTTT. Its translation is CASSITDTQYF.

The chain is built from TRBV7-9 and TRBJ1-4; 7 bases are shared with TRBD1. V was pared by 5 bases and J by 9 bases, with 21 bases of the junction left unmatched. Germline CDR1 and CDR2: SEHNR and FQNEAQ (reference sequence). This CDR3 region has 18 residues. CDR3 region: CASSPDGQEGGVWKKLFF. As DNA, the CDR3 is TGTGCCAGCAGCCCCGACGGACAGGAGGGGGGAGTGTGGAAAAAACTGTTTTTT.

For the CDR3, the DNA is TGTGTCAGAAGCCTACCACCCAGCCAGGATGTGAATGAGCAGTTCTTC. Encoded protein: CVRSLPPSQDVNEQFF. The chain uses TRBV7-5 and TRBJ2-1; the table's D gene call, TRBD1, was not cross checked with the DNA. TRBV7-5 is flagged as a pseudogene. This CDR3 spans 16 amino acids.

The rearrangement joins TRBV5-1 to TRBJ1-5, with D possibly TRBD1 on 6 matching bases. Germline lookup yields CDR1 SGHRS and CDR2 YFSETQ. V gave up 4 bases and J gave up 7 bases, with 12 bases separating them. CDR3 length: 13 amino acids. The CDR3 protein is CASSEQGYQPQHF. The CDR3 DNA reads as TGCGCCAGCAGCGAGCAGGGGTACCAGCCCCAGCATTTT.